These 23 T cell receptor beta chains were sequenced from one sample in a study of blood T cell repertoires in COVID-19. Assay used: immunoSEQ multiplex PCR; TCRdb lists only in-frame clones, some missing. This sample has about 70,000 clones; roughly 86% occur once, and the top ten carry roughly 1.5%. The sample comprised peripheral blood. These receptors were collected from a man aged 55 to 69 with acute or convalescent COVID-19.

V usage is TRBV19 and J usage is TRBJ1-3, with a tentative D call TRBD1 (6 bases). V was pared by 5 bases and J by 0 bases, with 14 bases between. The CDR3 contains 16 residues. Germline V gene data show CDR1 as LNHDA and CDR2 as SQIVND (reference sequence). The DNA of the CDR3 is TGTGCCAGTAGTCTCCAGGGACAACTCTCTGGAAACACCATATATTTT. As protein: CASSLQGQLSGNTIYF. Together with reference TRBV19 and TRBJ1-3, the CDR3 gives the full variable domain: DGGITQSPKYLFRKEGQNVTLSCEQNLNHDAMYWYRQDPGQGLRLIYYSQIVNDFQKGDIAEGYSVSREKKESFPLTVTSAQKNPTAFYLCASSLQGQLSGNTIYFGEGSWLTVV.

The chain uses TRBV28 and TRBJ1-1; D remains ambiguous. Trimming removed 2 bases from V and 11 bases from J, with 15 bases in between. The CDR3 covers 13 residues. The germline V gene encodes CDR1 MDHEN and CDR2 SYDVKM. In DNA, the CDR3 is TGTGCCAGCAGTTTAGTGGGTACAGATAATGCTTTCTTT. Its translation: CASSLVGTDNAFF.

This chain uses TRBV4-1 with TRBJ1-1; the D gene is possibly TRBD1 (6 bases). Between the trimmed V and J ends, which lost 0 bases and 1 base, there was a span of 15 bases. Germline V CDR1 and CDR2: MGHRA, YSYEKL. The CDR3 sequence is 17 residues long. The DNA for the CDR3 is TGCGCCAGCAGCCAAGAAGGGCAGGGGTTGGGGAACACTGAAGCTTTCTTT. It encodes CASSQEGQGLGNTEAFF.

The CDR3 DNA reads as TGCGCCAGCAGTGAGGACCCCCGGGGGAGGGGTGAAGCTTTCTTT. This gives the protein CASSEDPRGRGEAFF. The chain joins TRBV10-2 to TRBJ1-1, with D possibly matching TRBD1 (5 bases). The CDR3 spans 15 residues. In germline, CDR1 is WSHSY, CDR2 SAAADI. Deletions cut 2 bases from V and 7 bases from J, with 17 bases between.

This clone was seen more than once but under ten times. The chain joins TRBV7-9 to TRBJ1-1; a weak D match, TRBD1 (6 bases). This CDR3 spans 13 amino acids. The germline V gene has CDR1 SEHNR and CDR2 FQNEAQ (reference sequence). Trimming stripped 4 bases from V and 6 bases from J, with 12 bases between. Here the CDR3 reads CASSSWTDAEAFF. CDR3 coding DNA: TGTGCCAGCAGCTCATGGACAGACGCTGAAGCTTTCTTT.

This clone occurred once. DNA for the CDR3: TGTGCCAGCAGTCCCCGGGACAGGGGGCTTCAGGGCTACACCTTC. Its translation: CASSPRDRGLQGYTF. This chain connects TRBV27 to TRBJ1-2; 12 bases match TRBD1. The CDR3 runs 15 residues. Germline CDR1 is MNHEY and CDR2 is SMNVEV (reference sequence). V lost 5 bases to trimming and J lost 8 bases; unmatched junction nucleotides: 9.

V gene TRBV6-6 combines with J gene TRBJ2-5, with a weak D call TRBD1 (7 bases). This CDR3 region has 14 residues. V dropped 6 bases and J dropped 6 bases, with 17 bases sitting between them. CDR1 is MNHNY and CDR2 is SVGAGI in the germline V gene (reference sequence). The CDR3 protein is CASSPGGGEKTQYF. In DNA form, the CDR3 reads TGTGCCAGCAGCCCCGGAGGGGGCGAAAAGACCCAGTACTTC.

The rearrangement joins TRBV5-1 to TRBJ2-7, with TRBD1 matching 10 bases. Trimming took 5 bases from V and 0 from J; bases not matched to a gene: 14. The CDR3 runs 18 residues. Germline V gene lookup returns CDR1 SGHRS and CDR2 YFSETQ. The chain's CDR3 is CASRYAPGTGDLSYEQYF. The CDR3 DNA reads TGCGCCAGCAGGTACGCCCCGGGGACAGGGGACCTCTCCTACGAGCAGTACTTC.

This rearrangement joins TRBV6-1 to TRBJ1-5; D is ambiguous. The germline CDR1 and CDR2 sequences are MNHNS and SASEGT. Deletions cut 3 bases from V and 6 bases from J, with 12 bases between. The CDR3 has 14 residues. CDR3 in DNA: TGTGCCAGCAGTGATGGAGGGCTAGGTCAGCCCCAGCATTTT. Its protein is CASSDGGLGQPQHF.

This chain connects TRBV7-6 to TRBJ1-1, with a weak D call TRBD1 (6 bases). Looked up from germline, CDR1 is SGHVS and CDR2 is FNYEAQ. The ends were cut back, 5 bases at V and 1 base at J, with 17 bases in the middle. This CDR3 is 16 amino acids long. This CDR3 reads CASSPGGTTTNTEAFF. The CDR3 region has the DNA TGTGCCAGCAGCCCAGGTGGGACAACTACGAACACTGAAGCTTTCTTT.

The chain recombines TRBV4-1 with TRBJ2-6; D is perhaps TRBD1 (5 bases). The V gene's germline CDR1 is MGHRA and CDR2 YSYEKL. Trimming took off 1 base at V and 4 bases at J, with 11 bases between the two ends. The CDR3 is 16 residues long. The DNA for the CDR3 is TGCGCCAGCAGCCAAGGGGGCGGCAAAGGGGCCAACGTCCTGACTTTC. Translation: CASSQGGGKGANVLTF.

This chain links TRBV7-9 with TRBJ1-2; 9 bases map to TRBD1. This CDR3 comprises 15 residues. V dropped 5 bases and J dropped 3; count of bases not matched to a gene: 7. Germline lookup yields CDR1 SEHNR and CDR2 FQNEAQ (reference sequence). The CDR3 is CASSPRTGDDYGYTF. Here the CDR3 DNA reads TGTGCCAGCAGCCCCCGGACAGGGGATGACTATGGCTACACCTTC. The full variable domain, completed using reference TRBV7-9 and TRBJ1-2, is DTGVSQNPRHKITKRGQNVTFRCDPISEHNRLYWYRQTLGQGPEFLTYFQNEAQLEKSRLLSDRFSAERPKGSFSTLEIQRTEQGDSAMYLCASSPRTGDDYGYTFGSGTRLTVV.

The chain uses TRBV29-1 and TRBJ2-2; D is perhaps TRBD1 (6 bases). V lost 4 bases and J lost 3, with 15 bases in between. The CDR3 covers 15 residues. CDR1 is SQVTM, CDR2 ANQGSEA, per germline. The CDR3 is CSVALWQGYTGELFF. The CDR3 nucleotides read TGCAGCGTTGCCTTATGGCAGGGGTACACCGGGGAGCTGTTTTTT.

The chain is built from TRBV29-1 and TRBJ1-1, with a possible D match to TRBD1 (6 bases). V was pared by 4 bases and J by 4 bases, with 22 bases between. The germline gives CDR1 SQVTM, CDR2 ANQGSEA. The CDR3 is made up of 16 amino acids. CDR3 protein: CSVAGGQLTLGTEAFF. The CDR3 region has the DNA TGCAGCGTTGCCGGAGGACAGTTAACTCTGGGCACTGAAGCTTTCTTT.

The chain combines TRBV7-8 with TRBJ1-4; perhaps TRBD1 as D (5 bases). CDR1 SGHVS and CDR2 FQNEAQ come from the germline V gene. The CDR3 runs 15 residues. Trimming pared 1 base from V and 8 bases from J, leaving 14 bases between. The CDR3 here is CASSLEGSLGEKLFF. DNA for the CDR3: TGTGCCAGCAGCTTAGAGGGGTCATTGGGGGAAAAACTGTTTTTT.

The V and J genes are TRBV5-1 and TRBJ1-1; D not resolved. Trimming removed 0 bases from V and 4 bases from J, with 7 bases in between. Germline CDR1 reads SGHRS; CDR2 reads YFSETQ. The CDR3 sequence is 13 residues long. CDR3 bases: TGCGCCAGCAGCTTGGTTTCGAGCACTGAAGCTTTCTTT. Translating gives CASSLVSSTEAFF.

This chain joins TRBV7-3 and TRBJ2-3, with 11 positions matching TRBD2. Trimming at V came to 3 bases and at J to 6 bases, leaving 5 bases not matched to a gene. There are 15 residues in the CDR3. Germline CDR1 is SGHTA and CDR2 is FQGTGA. CDR3 coding DNA: TGTGCCAGCAGCTTTAGACTAGCGGGGTCGGATACGCAGTATTTT. Protein product: CASSFRLAGSDTQYF.

The chain combines TRBV7-8 with TRBJ2-1; a possible D gene is TRBD2 (6 bases). The length of the CDR3 is 15 residues. CDR1 and CDR2 (germline): SGHVS, FQNEAQ. Trimming shortened V by 2 bases and J by 10 bases, and 18 bases separated the two germline ends. The CDR3 is CASSLFGGSGREQFF. CDR3 coding DNA: TGTGCCAGCAGCTTATTCGGGGGTTCGGGCCGCGAGCAGTTCTTC.

In DNA, the CDR3 is TGCGCCAGCAGCTCTTATGCGGGGCAGACCCAGTACTTC. This codes for CASSSYAGQTQYF. The chain joins TRBV4-1 to TRBJ2-5; D is perhaps TRBD2 (6 bases). The V and J ends lost 5 bases and 6 bases respectively, with 13 bases between them. This CDR3 region has 13 residues. Looked up from germline, CDR1 is MGHRA and CDR2 is YSYEKL.

This chain links TRBV7-9 with TRBJ2-7, with TRBD2 matching 10 bases. CDR1 and CDR2 (germline): SEHNR, FQNEAQ (reference sequence). V shed 5 bases and J 2 bases; nucleotides not matched to a gene: 3. This CDR3 comprises 14 residues. CDR3 bases: TGTGCCAGCAGCGCTAGCGGGGGAACCTACGAGCAGTACTTC. Amino acids: CASSASGGTYEQYF.

V gene TRBV6-5 combines with J gene TRBJ1-2; the match to TRBD1 covers 7 bases. The V gene end was trimmed by 8 bases and the J gene end by 1 base; junction bases not matched to a gene: 7. Germline V lookup: CDR1 MNHEY, CDR2 SVGAGI. The length of the CDR3 is 14 residues. The CDR3 DNA follows: TGTGCCAGCGGTATAGGGGGCTATAACTATGGCTACACCTTC. This gives the protein CASGIGGYNYGYTF.

This chain connects TRBV25-1 to TRBJ2-7; 9 bases map to TRBD1. Germline-derived CDR1 and CDR2 are MGHDK and SYGVNS. This CDR3 spans 14 amino acids. V dropped 6 bases and J dropped 5; count of bases not matched to a gene: 8. DNA for the CDR3: TGTGCCAGCAGAATAGGGACAGGGTACAACGAGCAGTACTTC. Amino acid sequence: CASRIGTGYNEQYF.

The J gene is TRBJ1-6, the V gene TRBV6-5; a weak D match, TRBD1 (5 bases). This CDR3 spans 15 amino acids. V lost 6 bases to trimming and J lost 10 bases, with 19 bases between them. CDR1 and CDR2 from the germline V gene are MNHEY and SVGAGI. This chain's CDR3 is CASSGGLPGWSPLHF. CDR3 in DNA: TGTGCCAGCAGCGGGGGACTTCCGGGATGGTCACCCCTCCACTTT.